These T cell receptor beta chains were read from a single sample in a study of cytomegalovirus exposure and HLA in healthy donors. Sequencing was performed with immunoSEQ multiplex PCR; in TCRdb, only in-frame clones are kept and a portion is missing. The top ten hold around 0.63% of the sample, which has hundreds of thousands of clones, 76% seen once. Sequences were obtained from PBMCs. These receptors were obtained from a man aged 18 to 35 in good health and CMV-seronegative. The conserved cysteine and the conserved F or W are not part of the CDR3 here. D genes are given only for firm matches.

D | J | V | CDR3
- | TRBJ2-4 | TRBV6-5 | ASSRVGAKNIQY
TRBD2 | TRBJ2-7 | TRBV5-1 | ASSLGASGSSTYEQY
TRBD1 | TRBJ1-1 | TRBV7-3 | ASSLATGTTEAF
- | TRBJ2-4 | TRBV25-1 | ASSGETGNIQY
- | TRBJ2-1 | TRBV28 | ASSPATREQF
- | TRBJ1-5 | TRBV19 | ASSGGINQPQH
TRBD2 | TRBJ2-3 | TRBV4-2 | ASRTSGSTDTQY
- | TRBJ2-7 | TRBV5-1 | ASSSGDPPYEQY
- | TRBJ1-1 | TRBV7-9 | ASRQTGGAVNTEAF
TRBD1 | TRBJ2-7 | TRBV28 | ATEVTGAHEQY
TRBD1 | TRBJ2-3 | TRBV19 | ASSPTGTGPDTQY
- | TRBJ1-2 | TRBV29-1 | GGGDPFGVYT
- | TRBJ2-7 | TRBV19 | ASSEQGWQGYEQY
- | TRBJ1-1 | TRBV28 | ASSSRRTPVRLEAF
- | TRBJ1-4 | TRBV9 | ASSVGPGAGTTNEKLF
TRBD1 | TRBJ2-7 | TRBV5-1 | ASGRDSSLDEQY
TRBD1 | TRBJ2-7 | TRBV2 | ASIQGQRYEQY
TRBD2 | TRBJ2-1 | TRBV2 | ASRATSGSYNEQF
TRBD1 | TRBJ1-1 | TRBV10-2 | ASTLSQGQELNTEAF
TRBD2 | TRBJ2-5 | TRBV6-6 | ASSRGLAGGKETQY
TRBD1 | TRBJ1-2 | TRBV5-1 | ASSGEGQLNYGYT
- | TRBJ2-1 | TRBV5-6 | ASREGAIRDNEQF
- | TRBJ2-1 | TRBV13 | ASSPGTGIYNEQF
- | TRBJ1-1 | TRBV7-3 | ASSLTGAGTEAF
TRBD2 | TRBJ2-7 | TRBV14 | ASSTQLAERYEQY
- | TRBJ1-5 | TRBV21-1 | ASRMPGTGVYSNQPQH